Listed here is a single T cell receptor beta chain. This CDR3 comprises 15 residues. Trimming left V 1 base short and J 5 bases short, with 14 bases between. The germline CDR1 and CDR2 sequences are LGHNA and YNFKEQ. Clones were sequenced by immunoSEQ multiplex PCR, and TCRdb holds only the in-frame ones, with some missing. The sample carries about 130,000 clones, around 86% recorded once. These data originate in a study of blood T cell repertoires in COVID-19. For the study at large: COVID-19 samples collected from the United States, Italy and Spain covered acute and convalescent phases.

The source material was peripheral blood. This TCR was sampled from a woman in her seventies with COVID-19, enrolled during active disease. This chain joins TRBV4-2 and TRBJ2-5, with D tentatively TRBD1 (5 bases). For the CDR3, the DNA is TGTGCCAGCAGCCAAGTTGAAGGGGAAGGGGAGACCCAGTACTTC. This translates into CASSQVEGEGETQYF.